This T cell receptor (beta chain) appears in the sequencing data of a study of pediatric ulcerative colitis. Study-wide findings and caveats: Blood-rectal clonal overlap within each person was significantly higher in ulcerative colitis patients than controls. No controls had the two rectal clonotypes shared by ulcerative colitis patients.

The CDR3 spans 15 residues. Germline V gene sequence: CDR1 SQVTM, CDR2 ANQGSEA. V lost 6 bases, J lost 2 bases, and 11 bases stayed unmatched. About this clone itself: The antigen is undetermined.

Rectal tissue came from one to two pinch biopsies taken at colonoscopy. Controls had colonoscopy for suspected IBD, with normal endoscopy and no IBD the following year. The repertoire was sequenced with immunoSEQ multiplex PCR; TCRdb's copy has only in-frame clones and lacks some. This sample has about 12,000 clones; approximately 71% occur once, and the top ten carry roughly 4.7%. The TCR originated in a boy aged 5-17 years who was a control in a study of pediatric ulcerative colitis. The rearrangement joins TRBV29-1 to TRBJ2-3; TRBD1 agrees at 7 bases. Sequenced material: gut tissue. The CDR3 DNA is TGCAGCGTGGGGGTGACAGGGAGCGCCACAGATACGCAGTATTTT. This sequence encodes CSVGVTGSATDTQYF.